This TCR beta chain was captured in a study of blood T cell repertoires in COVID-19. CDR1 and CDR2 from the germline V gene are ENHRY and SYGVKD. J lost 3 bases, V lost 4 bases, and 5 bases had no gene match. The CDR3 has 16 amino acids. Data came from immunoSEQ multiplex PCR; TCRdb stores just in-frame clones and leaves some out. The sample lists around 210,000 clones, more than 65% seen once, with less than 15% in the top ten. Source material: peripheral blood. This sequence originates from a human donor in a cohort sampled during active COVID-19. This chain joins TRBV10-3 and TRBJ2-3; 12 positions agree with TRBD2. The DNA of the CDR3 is TGTGCCATCAGTGGGCAGACTAGCGGGAGAACAGATACGCAGTATTTT. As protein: CAISGQTSGRTDTQYF.